This TCR beta chain was documented in a study of regulatory T cells in long-lasting Graves disease. The authors built TCR beta libraries using iRepertoire HTBI primers and Arm-PCR of CDR3 regions. TCRdb recomputed calls from the multiplex PCR reads with MiXCR, one row per CDR3 protein. The table lists hundreds of thousands of distinct CDR3 sequences, 15% of them singletons. The time point: newly diagnosed GD, antithyroid drugs for less than 3 months. PBMC RNA was the source of the TCR library. Tubes containing EDTA received 8.5 to 9 milliliters of drawn peripheral blood. This clonotype was counted at least ten times. Another study also made use of these data, one on T cells in Graves' hyperthyroidism and ophthalmopathy. Turning to that study: Participants, patients aged 18 to 65, had newly diagnosed hyperthyroidism with a duration under 2 months. Exclusion followed for patients with uncontrolled infection, other autoimmune disease, pregnancy or lactation.

This TCR was sampled from a woman in her 40s with Graves disease. The sample consisted of peripheral blood mononuclear cells (PBMCs), taken at new diagnosis, from a patient treated with antithyroid drugs.

CDR3 loop: CASSLARDYNEQFF. The DNA of the CDR3 is TGTGCCAGCAGCTTGGCGCGGGACTACAATGAGCAGTTCTTC. The chain employs TRBV7-8 and TRBJ2-1, with a weak D call TRBD2 (6 bases). The germline V gene has CDR1 SGHVS and CDR2 FQNEAQ. V was clipped by 3 bases and J by 3 bases, with 9 bases between them. The CDR3 runs 14 residues. Together with reference TRBV7-8 and TRBJ2-1, the CDR3 gives the full variable domain: GAGVSQSPRYKVAKRGQDVALRCDPISGHVSLFWYQQALGQGPEFLTYFQNEAQLDKSGLPSDRFFAERPEGSVSTLKIQRTQQEDSAVYLCASSLARDYNEQFFGPGTRLTVL.